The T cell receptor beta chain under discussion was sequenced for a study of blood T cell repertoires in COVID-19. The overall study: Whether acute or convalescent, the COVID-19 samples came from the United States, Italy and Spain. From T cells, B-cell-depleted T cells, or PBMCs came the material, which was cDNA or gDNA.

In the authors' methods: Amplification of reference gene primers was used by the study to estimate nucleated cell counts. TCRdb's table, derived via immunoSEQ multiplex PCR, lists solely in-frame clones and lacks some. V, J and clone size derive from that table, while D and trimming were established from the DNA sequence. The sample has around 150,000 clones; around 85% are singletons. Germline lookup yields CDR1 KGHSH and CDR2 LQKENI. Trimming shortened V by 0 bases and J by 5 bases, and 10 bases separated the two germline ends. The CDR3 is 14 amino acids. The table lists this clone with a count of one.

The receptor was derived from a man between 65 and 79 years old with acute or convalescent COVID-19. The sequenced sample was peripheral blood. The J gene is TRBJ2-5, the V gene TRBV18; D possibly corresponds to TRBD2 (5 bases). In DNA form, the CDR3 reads TGTGCCAGCTCACCACCGGGGAGTGGTGAGACCCAGTACTTC. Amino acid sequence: CASSPPGSGETQYF.